This T cell receptor (beta chain) was obtained from a study of T cell responses to AZD1222 COVID-19 vaccine. V lost 3 bases, J lost 4 bases, and 24 bases lay in between. This CDR3 contains 18 residues. Germline V gene data show CDR1 as SGDLS and CDR2 as YYNGEE. Clones were read by immunoSEQ multiplex PCR, and TCRdb kept only the in-frame ones, dropping some. Of some 170,000 clones listed, 92% are singletons. This clone was seen a handful of times. What it recognizes is unknown. Study conclusions and caveats: The donor group comprised mostly white British people and more females; the analysis possibly underestimated clonal diversity.

This sequence joins TRBV9 and TRBJ2-3, with D hard to call. This sample comprised peripheral blood, obtained 28 days after the second AZD1222 dose. This receptor was obtained from an adult who received the AZD1222 COVID-19 vaccine. The CDR3 spells CASSGSSPGWAMSDTQYF. In DNA form, the CDR3 reads TGTGCCAGCAGCGGGTCCTCCCCGGGTTGGGCCATGTCAGATACGCAGTATTTT.